This TCR beta chain appears in the sequencing data of a study of identical twins. Overall study findings and caveats: Zero-insertion findings could be partly confounded by invariant cells (MAIT and iNKT cells). For monozygotic twins, models underestimated out-of-frame TCR alpha sharing. Cord blood's abundant beta clonotypes had fewer insertions, unlike memory repertoires.

Germline CDR1 and CDR2: DFQATT and SNEGSKA (reference sequence). This CDR3 comprises 15 residues. V shed 6 bases and J 6 bases; nucleotides not matched to a gene: 12. One entry per CDR3 protein results from TCRdb running MiXCR on the 5' RACE reads. This sample has more than 250,000 distinct CDR3 sequences, with 8% to 9% found just once. This clonotype has a handful of counts. Antigen unknown. These same records also appear under a second study, on yellow fever vaccine responses in identical twins.

The genes are TRBV20-1 and TRBJ2-2; 8 bases fit TRBD2. Sequencing was carried out using memory (CD45RO+) T cells sorted from blood. This clonotype was sampled from a woman aged 18-29 years in good health. The CDR3 sequence: CSARTQREKPGELFF. The CDR3 DNA is TGCAGTGCCCGTACCCAGCGGGAGAAACCCGGGGAGCTGTTTTTT.